This TCR beta chain was sequenced during a study of Ad26.COV2.S vaccination and SARS-CoV-2 variants. Background on the study: Ad26.COV2.S shots went into the muscle once or twice, 56 days apart.

The assay was immunoSEQ multiplex PCR, and TCRdb's table has in-frame clones only and misses some. The table records 350,000 to 450,000 clones, approximately 84% of them present only once. To note about this clone: Its antigen remains unknown.

Treatment reported: about 20 received Ad26.COV2.S at low or high dose, single or two shots; roughly five received placebo; per-sample allocation not given. Specimen acquisition occurred on day 63 following the initial vaccine or placebo injection. Donation was by an adult aged 18-55 years who was in Boston. Study outcomes and limitations: Similar non-spike TCR breadth was observed in recipients of vaccine and of placebo.

Sequenced material: peripheral blood, taken in a trial of Ad26.COV2.S vaccine versus placebo. The origin of this receptor is a person aged 18-65 years who received the Ad26.COV2.S COVID-19 vaccine or a placebo.

This CDR3 is CASLGPNTDTQYF. The CDR3 coding sequence is TGTGCCAGTCTCGGGCCTAACACAGATACGCAGTATTTT. The rearrangement links TRBV19 to TRBJ2-3; D remains ambiguous. Per the germline V gene, CDR1 is LNHDA and CDR2 is SQIVND (reference sequence). V was clipped by 8 bases and J by 2 bases, with 11 bases between them. CDR3 length: 13 residues.